The next 5 T cell receptor beta chains were all read from a single sample in a study of T cell repertoires in cytomegalovirus infection. TCRdb redid the calling of the reads with MiXCR, one entry per CDR3 protein. The sample consists of hundreds of thousands of distinct CDR3 sequences, 24% of them appearing once. Sequences were obtained from CD8+ T cells from PBMCs. The receptor source for this set is a human donor in good health (CMV status not recorded). Some clones in this sample may be carry-over from other donors' samples.

This rearrangement joins TRBV28 to TRBJ2-1; 9 positions agree with TRBD2. CDR1 MDHEN and CDR2 SYDVKM come from the germline V gene. The CDR3 totals 15 residues. With V trimmed by 2 bases and J by 8 bases, 7 bases remained unmatched. CDR3 in DNA: TGTGCCAGCAGTTTACCGCCTAGCGGGGAACATGAGCAGTTCTTC. Encoded protein: CASSLPPSGEHEQFF.

This clonotype was seen only a few times. The rearrangement joins TRBV6-6 to TRBJ2-2; TRBD2 aligns across 11 bases. The junction had 8 bases not matched to a gene; V was cut back by 5 bases and J by 0 bases. This CDR3 contains 18 residues. CDR1 and CDR2 from the germline V gene are MNHNY and SVGAGI (reference sequence). CDR3 sequence reads: CASSPRLAGSANTGELFF. The CDR3 region has the DNA TGTGCCAGCAGTCCGCGACTAGCGGGGAGCGCGAACACCGGGGAGCTGTTTTTT.

The chain joins TRBV20-1 to TRBJ1-2; D is unclear. Germline V gene sequence: CDR1 DFQATT, CDR2 SNEGSKA (reference sequence). The CDR3 runs 14 residues. The V end lost 6 bases, the J end lost 2 bases, and 16 bases lay between the germline ends. This chain's CDR3 is CSADPGLRNYGYTF. The CDR3 region has the DNA TGCAGTGCCGACCCCGGACTGAGAAACTATGGCTACACCTTC.

For this clonotype: A much larger clone lies one base from this, so it may be a read error. The chain uses TRBV28 and TRBJ2-7; D tentatively reads TRBD1 or TRBD2 (5 bases each). This CDR3 has 14 amino acids. Germline values: CDR1 MDHEN, CDR2 SYDVKM. The chain's CDR3 is CTSSPIGEPYEQYV. The CDR3 coding sequence is TGTACCAGCAGCCCTATAGGGGAGCCGTACGAGCAGTACGTC.

This chain links TRBV15 with TRBJ2-3; D unclear. Germline-derived CDR1 and CDR2 are LNHNV and YYDKDF (reference sequence). CDR3 length equals 13 residues. Trimming removed 6 bases from V and 0 bases from J, with 7 bases in between. In DNA form, the CDR3 reads TGTGCCACCAGTCCCCTTAGCACAGATACGCAGTATTTT. Protein product: CATSPLSTDTQYF.